Below, 21 T cell receptor beta chains from the same sample are listed, as sequenced in a study of graft-versus-host responses after intestinal transplantation. Intraepithelial and lamina propria lymphocytes were isolated from graft specimens. Profiling relied on immunoSEQ multiplex PCR, and the TCRdb table lists in-frame clones only, not all of them. The profile shows 13,000 to 15,000 clones, around 77% of them singletons. Sequences were derived from ileum tissue, sampled roughly 26 days after intestinal transplant. Receptors were obtained from a human patient who received an intestinal transplant, so some T cells may come from the graft donor.

The chain recombines TRBV11-3 with TRBJ1-1; weak D call: TRBD1 (5 bases). There are 13 residues in the CDR3. The germline CDR1 and CDR2 sequences are SGHNT and YENEEA. Trimming took 5 bases from V and 0 from J, leaving 7 bases between them. CDR3 in amino acids: CASSPGMNTEAFF. The CDR3 region has the DNA TGTGCCAGCAGCCCAGGGATGAACACTGAAGCTTTCTTT.

In this sample, this clone is medium-sized. This rearrangement joins TRBV7-9 to TRBJ2-5, with 11 bases identical to TRBD2. Unmatched junction bases numbered 4, after V lost 0 bases and J lost 4 bases. CDR3 size: 16 residues. Germline loops: CDR1 SEHNR, CDR2 FQNEAQ (reference sequence). This CDR3 is CASSLASGGVSETQYF. Here the CDR3 DNA reads TGTGCCAGCAGCTTAGCTAGCGGGGGGGTGTCAGAGACCCAGTACTTC.

V and J are TRBV11-2 and TRBJ1-2; TRBD1 agrees at 8 bases. Germline CDR1 is SGHAT and CDR2 is FQNNGV. The CDR3 is made up of 14 amino acids. Trimming at V came to 5 bases and at J to 7 bases, leaving 9 bases not matched to a gene. In nucleotides, the CDR3 is TGTGCCAGCAGCACCGGAACAGGGGGACTTGGCTACACCTTC. This sequence encodes CASSTGTGGLGYTF.

This sequence joins TRBV28 and TRBJ2-1; 11 nucleotides align to TRBD2. With 0 bases clipped from V and 2 bases from J, the junction kept 0 bases outside the gene matches. The CDR3 loop spans 16 amino acids. Germline V gives CDR1 MDHEN, CDR2 SYDVKM. Here the CDR3 DNA reads TGTGCCAGCAGTTTATGGACTAGCGGGGCCTACAATGAGCAGTTCTTC. Its protein product is CASSLWTSGAYNEQFF.

This clone was counted only a few times. The gene calls are TRBV7-9 and TRBJ2-5; the match to TRBD2 covers 8 bases. CDR1 and CDR2 (germline): SEHNR, FQNEAQ (reference sequence). The length of the CDR3 is 14 residues. V dropped 5 bases and J dropped 5; count of bases not matched to a gene: 7. This chain's CDR3 is CASSASGRQETQYF. The CDR3 DNA is TGTGCCAGCAGCGCTAGCGGGCGGCAGGAGACCCAGTACTTC.

On this clone itself: Other DNA sequences of this sample code for an identical CDR3. The chain couples TRBV19 to TRBJ2-1, with D unresolved. Germline V CDR1 and CDR2: LNHDA, SQIVND (reference sequence). The CDR3 runs to 12 residues. Trimming took 3 bases from V and 3 from J, leaving 3 bases between them. This CDR3 is CASSISYNEQFF. The CDR3 nucleotides are TGTGCCAGTAGTATCAGCTACAATGAGCAGTTCTTC.

The chain employs TRBV2 and TRBJ1-6; a possible D gene is TRBD1 (5 bases). The CDR3 runs to 15 residues. The V gene lost 0 bases and the J gene lost 10 bases, with 13 bases spanning the gap. Germline CDR1 is SNHLY and CDR2 is FYNNEI. CDR3 bases: TGTGCCAGCAGTGAAGCAATAGGGGCGGGGTCACCCCTCCACTTT. Translation: CASSEAIGAGSPLHF.

The V call is TRBV5-6, the J call TRBJ2-5, with a tentative D call TRBD1 (5 bases). The CDR3 has 17 amino acids. Trimming took off 0 bases at V and 4 bases at J, with 19 bases between the two ends. Germline V lookup: CDR1 SGHDT, CDR2 YYEEEE. The CDR3 spells CASSLELQGNEGETQYF. The CDR3 nucleotides are TGTGCCAGCAGCTTGGAGTTGCAGGGTAATGAAGGAGAGACCCAGTACTTC.

This clone was detected only a few times. V gene TRBV18 combines with J gene TRBJ1-5; D unresolved. CDR3 size: 15 residues. CDR1 is KGHSH, CDR2 LQKENI, per germline. The V gene lost 5 bases and the J gene lost 3 bases, with 14 bases spanning the gap. CDR3 DNA sequence: TGTGCCAGCTCATCGGGAGGCCCCACCAATCAGCCCCAGCATTTT. Translating it yields CASSSGGPTNQPQHF.

The genes are TRBV6-1 and TRBJ1-3; 9 bases align to TRBD1. J lost 4 bases, V lost 10 bases, and 8 bases had no gene match. This CDR3 contains 14 residues. Germline assignment: CDR1 MNHNS and CDR2 SASEGT. The CDR3 region has the DNA TGTGCCACGACAAGGGACAGGGTAGGAAACACCATATATTTT. Translation: CATTRDRVGNTIYF.

J is TRBJ1-2 and V is TRBV6-5, with 8 bases fitting TRBD1. Trimming removed 6 bases from V and 4 bases from J; junction bases left unmatched: 7. CDR3 size: 14 residues. Germline loops: CDR1 MNHEY, CDR2 SVGAGI. For the CDR3, the DNA is TGTGCCAGCAGGCCCGGGACAGGATCCTATGGCTACACCTTC. It yields the protein CASRPGTGSYGYTF.

The chain has TRBV5-4 and TRBJ1-1; D may be TRBD1 (6 bases). V was shortened by 6 bases and J by 3 bases, with 15 bases between the two germline ends. This CDR3 has 14 residues. Looked up from germline, CDR1 is SGHNT and CDR2 is YYREEE (reference sequence). As DNA, the CDR3 is TGTGCCAGCAACCCGACAGGTAGCGACACTGAAGCTTTCTTT. Translation: CASNPTGSDTEAFF.

CDR3 sequence (DNA): TGTGCCAGCAGTGCAAGAGACAGGGATAATTCACCCCTCCACTTT. It translates to CASSARDRDNSPLHF. The rearrangement links TRBV2 to TRBJ1-6; 7 positions match TRBD1. The CDR3 has 15 amino acids. V shed 4 bases and J 5 bases; nucleotides not matched to a gene: 5. Per germline, CDR1 SNHLY and CDR2 FYNNEI.

The rearrangement links TRBV6-1 to TRBJ1-1, with D possibly matching TRBD1 (6 bases). V shed 6 bases and J shed 8 bases, with 16 bases lying between them. The CDR3 has 13 residues. Germline V gene data show CDR1 as MNHNS and CDR2 as SASEGT. CDR3 sequence reads: CASSGQPEQEAFF. The CDR3 nucleotides are TGTGCCAGCAGCGGACAGCCCGAGCAGGAAGCTTTCTTT.

V usage is TRBV15 and J usage is TRBJ1-6, with TRBD1 matching over 8 bases. Trimming cost V 0 bases and J 6 bases; bases outside gene matches: 10. CDR1 and CDR2 from the germline V gene are LNHNV and YYDKDF (reference sequence). The CDR3 is made up of 18 amino acids. DNA for the CDR3: TGTGCCACCAGCAGAGATCTCGTGACAGGGGCCCTTAATTCACCCCTCCACTTT. It translates to CATSRDLVTGALNSPLHF.

The rearrangement links TRBV28 to TRBJ2-5; 8 bases match TRBD2. The ends lost 5 bases at V and 0 bases at J; junction bases unmatched: 8. CDR1 is MDHEN and CDR2 is SYDVKM in the germline V gene. This CDR3 comprises 16 residues. CDR3 nucleotides: TGTGCCAGCAGTCCCGGGAGGGAGCTGTACCAAGAGACCCAGTACTTC. This codes for CASSPGRELYQETQYF.

This clone was picked up a small number of times. The chain recombines TRBV30 with TRBJ1-5; no reliable D call. There are 10 residues in the CDR3. Germline lookup yields CDR1 GTSNPN and CDR2 SVGIG (reference sequence). CDR3 DNA: TGTATCGGGAAGAATCAGCCCCAGCATTTT. It specifies CIGKNQPQHF. Together with reference TRBV30 and TRBJ1-5, the CDR3 gives the full variable domain: SQTIHQWPATLVQPVGSPLSLECTVEGTSNPNLYWYRQAAGRGLQLLFYSVGIGQISSEVPQNLSASRPQDRQFILSSKKLLLSDSGFYLCIGKNQPQHFGDGTRLSIL.

This clone was observed once. The chain is built from TRBV7-6 and TRBJ2-3; perhaps TRBD2 as D (5 bases). Trimming stripped 4 bases from V and 2 bases from J, with 13 bases between. CDR3 length: 15 residues. Germline V lookup: CDR1 SGHVS, CDR2 FNYEAQ. CDR3 protein: CASSSAGGFTDTQYF. The CDR3, as DNA: TGTGCCAGCAGCTCGGCCGGAGGCTTCACAGATACGCAGTATTTT.

This sequence joins TRBV6-5 and TRBJ1-1; a possible D gene is TRBD1 (6 bases). The V gene lost 6 bases and the J gene lost 1 base, with 15 bases spanning the gap. The V gene's germline CDR1 is MNHEY and CDR2 SVGAGI. The CDR3 is made up of 15 amino acids. The DNA for the CDR3 is TGTGCCAGCAGCCCGAGGGGGAGGGGGAACACTGAAGCTTTCTTT. It translates to CASSPRGRGNTEAFF.

In this sample, this clone turned up once. The DNA of the CDR3 is TGCAGCGTTTTTTCAACCCCCCAGGGGCAGGGGCCCTACGAGCAGTACGTC. This codes for CSVFSTPQGQGPYEQYV. The chain links TRBV29-1 to TRBJ2-7, with D perhaps matching TRBD1 (6 bases). This CDR3 region has 17 residues. Germline CDR1 SQVTM, CDR2 ANQGSEA. V was shortened by 5 bases and J by 2 bases, with 25 bases between the two germline ends.

This sequence joins TRBV7-6 and TRBJ2-1; D is perhaps TRBD1 (6 bases). CDR3 size: 16 residues. V lost 7 bases and J lost 0, with 16 bases in between. Germline-derived CDR1 and CDR2 are SGHVS and FNYEAQ. In DNA form, the CDR3 reads TGTGCCAGCACCTACCCCAGGGGCGGCTCCTACAATGAGCAGTTCTTC. Protein sequence: CASTYPRGGSYNEQFF.